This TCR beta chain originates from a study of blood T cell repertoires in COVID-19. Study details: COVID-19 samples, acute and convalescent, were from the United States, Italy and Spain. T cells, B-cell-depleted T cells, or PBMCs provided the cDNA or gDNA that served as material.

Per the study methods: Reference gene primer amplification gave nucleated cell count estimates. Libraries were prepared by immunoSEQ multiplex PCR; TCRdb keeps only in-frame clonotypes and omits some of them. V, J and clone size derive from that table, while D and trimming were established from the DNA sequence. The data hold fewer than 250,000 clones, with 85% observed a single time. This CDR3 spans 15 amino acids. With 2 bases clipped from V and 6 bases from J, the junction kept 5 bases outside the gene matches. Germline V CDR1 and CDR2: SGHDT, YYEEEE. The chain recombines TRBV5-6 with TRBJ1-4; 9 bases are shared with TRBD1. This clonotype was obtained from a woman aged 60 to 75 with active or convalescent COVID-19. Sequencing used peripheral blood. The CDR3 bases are TGTGCCAGCAGCTTCGGGACAGGGCTTTATGAAAAACTGTTTTTT. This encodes CASSFGTGLYEKLFF.